The entry below describes one T cell receptor (beta chain). V was cut by 3 bases and J by 4 bases, with 9 bases left in between. The CDR3 consists of 13 residues. This record belongs to a study of blood T cell repertoires in COVID-19. Method: immunoSEQ multiplex PCR; TCRdb's copy keeps in-frame clones and lacks some. The sample records some 270,000 clones, 89% being singletons. The receptor was derived from a man aged 45-65 years with acute or convalescent COVID-19. Sequenced input: peripheral blood. This chain connects TRBV12-3 or TRBV12-4 to TRBJ2-5; D might be TRBD2 (6 bases). In DNA, the CDR3 is TGTGCCAGCAGTTTGGACTATTCAGAGACCCAGTACTTC. It is translated as CASSLDYSETQYF.